This record covers a single TCR beta chain. Antigen unknown. A junction boundary mismatches the germline segment, possibly from a read error. CDR1 is DFQATT, CDR2 SNEGSKA, per germline (reference sequence). CDR3 length: 15 residues. The data originate from a study of blood T cells in healthy people across ages. Study-wide results and limits: The study found TCR beta diversity correlated strongly with naive T cell percentage.

The authors extracted at least 6 micrograms of total RNA per sample. The authors ran a second PCR of about 6 to 11 cycles using a sample-barcoded 5' primer and a J-beta primer mix. MiXCR, run by TCRdb on the 5' RACE reads, gives a single entry per CDR3 protein. The sample records about 1.1 million distinct CDR3 sequences, more than 30% being singletons. The sequencing input was blood. This chain connects TRBV20-1 to TRBJ1-2; D is unclear. The source of this sequence is a man aged 18 to 35 in good health. The CDR3 reads CIAPLNGREPHGYTF. The DNA for the CDR3 is TGCATTGCTCCCCTGAATGGTAGGGAACCCCATGGCTACACCTTC.